This T cell receptor beta chain was sequenced during a study of blood T cell repertoires in COVID-19. On the study more broadly: Sources were T cells, B-cell-depleted T cells, or PBMCs; the material itself was cDNA or gDNA.

The assay was immunoSEQ multiplex PCR, and TCRdb's table has in-frame clones only and misses some. The table includes roughly 160,000 clones, less than 85% detected once. CDR1 SGHTS and CDR2 YDEGEE come from the germline V gene. The length of the CDR3 is 18 residues. With V trimmed by 4 bases and J by 5 bases, 10 bases remained unmatched. This TCR was sampled from an elderly woman with acute or convalescent COVID-19. The sequenced sample was peripheral blood. The chain uses TRBV5-8 and TRBJ1-6; 12 bases are a match to TRBD1. The CDR3 nucleotides are TGTGCCAGCAGCCCCGGGACAGGGGGCTCTATAGATAATTCACCCCTCCACTTT. Encoded protein: CASSPGTGGSIDNSPLHF.